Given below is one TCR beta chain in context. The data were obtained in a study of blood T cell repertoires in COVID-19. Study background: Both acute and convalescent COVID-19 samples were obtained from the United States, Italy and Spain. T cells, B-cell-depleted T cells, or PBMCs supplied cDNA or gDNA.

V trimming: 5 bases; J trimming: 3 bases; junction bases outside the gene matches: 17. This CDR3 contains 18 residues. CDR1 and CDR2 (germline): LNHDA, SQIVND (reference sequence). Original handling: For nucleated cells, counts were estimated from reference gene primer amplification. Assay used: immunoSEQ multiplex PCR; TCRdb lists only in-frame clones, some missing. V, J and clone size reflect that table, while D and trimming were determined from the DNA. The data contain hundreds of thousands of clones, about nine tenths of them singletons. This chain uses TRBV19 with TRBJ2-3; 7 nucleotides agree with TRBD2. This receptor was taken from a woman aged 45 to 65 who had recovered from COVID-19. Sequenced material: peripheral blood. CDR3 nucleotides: TGTGCCAGTAGTCCACCCACAGCGGGACTAATAGGGACAGATACGCAGTATTTT. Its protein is CASSPPTAGLIGTDTQYF.